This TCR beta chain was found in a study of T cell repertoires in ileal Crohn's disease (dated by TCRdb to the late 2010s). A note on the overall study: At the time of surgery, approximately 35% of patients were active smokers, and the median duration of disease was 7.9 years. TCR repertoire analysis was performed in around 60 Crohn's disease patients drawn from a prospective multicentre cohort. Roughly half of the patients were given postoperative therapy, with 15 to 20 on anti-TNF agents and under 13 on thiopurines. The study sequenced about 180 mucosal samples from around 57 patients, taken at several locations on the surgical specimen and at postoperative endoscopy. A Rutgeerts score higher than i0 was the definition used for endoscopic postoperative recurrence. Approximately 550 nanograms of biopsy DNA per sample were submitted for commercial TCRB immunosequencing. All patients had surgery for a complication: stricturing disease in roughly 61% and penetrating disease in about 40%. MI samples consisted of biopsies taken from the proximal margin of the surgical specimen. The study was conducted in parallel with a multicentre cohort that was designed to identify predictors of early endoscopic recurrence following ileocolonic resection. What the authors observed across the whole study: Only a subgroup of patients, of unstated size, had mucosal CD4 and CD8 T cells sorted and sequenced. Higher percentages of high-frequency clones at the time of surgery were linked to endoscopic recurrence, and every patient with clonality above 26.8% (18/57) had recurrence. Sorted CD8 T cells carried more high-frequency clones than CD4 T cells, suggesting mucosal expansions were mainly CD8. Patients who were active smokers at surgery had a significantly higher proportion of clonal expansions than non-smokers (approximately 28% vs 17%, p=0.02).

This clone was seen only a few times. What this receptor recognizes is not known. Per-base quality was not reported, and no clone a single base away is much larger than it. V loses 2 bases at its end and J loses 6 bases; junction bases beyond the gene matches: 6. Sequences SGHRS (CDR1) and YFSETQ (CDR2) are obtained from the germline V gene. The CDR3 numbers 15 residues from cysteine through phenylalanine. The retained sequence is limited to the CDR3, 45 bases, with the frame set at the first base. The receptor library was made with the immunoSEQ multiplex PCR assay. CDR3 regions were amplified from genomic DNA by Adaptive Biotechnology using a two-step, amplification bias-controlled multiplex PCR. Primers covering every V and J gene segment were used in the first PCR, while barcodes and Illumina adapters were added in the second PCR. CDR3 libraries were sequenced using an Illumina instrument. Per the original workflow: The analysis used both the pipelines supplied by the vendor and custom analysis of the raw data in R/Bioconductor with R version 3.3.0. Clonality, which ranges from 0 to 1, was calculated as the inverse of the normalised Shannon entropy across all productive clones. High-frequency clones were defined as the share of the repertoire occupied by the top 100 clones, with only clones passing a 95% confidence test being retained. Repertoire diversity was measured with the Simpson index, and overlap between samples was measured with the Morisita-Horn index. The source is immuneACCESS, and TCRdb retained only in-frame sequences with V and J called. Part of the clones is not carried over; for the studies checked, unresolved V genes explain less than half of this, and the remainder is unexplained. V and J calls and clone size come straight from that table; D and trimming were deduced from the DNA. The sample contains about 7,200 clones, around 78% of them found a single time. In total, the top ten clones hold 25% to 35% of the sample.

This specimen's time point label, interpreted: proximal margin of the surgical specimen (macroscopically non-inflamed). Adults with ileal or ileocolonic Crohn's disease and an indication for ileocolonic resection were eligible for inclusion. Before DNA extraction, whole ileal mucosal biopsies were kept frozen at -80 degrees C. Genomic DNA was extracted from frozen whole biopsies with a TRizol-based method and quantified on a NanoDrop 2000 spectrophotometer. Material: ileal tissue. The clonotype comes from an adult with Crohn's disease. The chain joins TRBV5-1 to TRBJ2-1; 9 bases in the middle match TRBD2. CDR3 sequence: CASSLIAGEGNEQFF. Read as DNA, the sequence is TGCGCCAGCAGCTTAATAGCGGGGGAAGGCAATGAGCAGTTCTTC. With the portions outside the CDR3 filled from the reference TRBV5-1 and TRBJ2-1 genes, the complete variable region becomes KAGVTQTPRYLIKTRGQQVTLSCSPISGHRSVSWYQQTPGQGLQFLFEYFSETQRNKGNFPGRFSGRQFSNSRSEMNVSTLELGDSALYLCASSLIAGEGNEQFFGPGTRLTVL.